Below are 23 T cell receptor beta chains sequenced from a single sample in a study of CD8+CD57+ T cells in acquired aplastic anemia (dated by TCRdb to between 2017 and 2018). Expansion of CD8+CD57+ cells had been shown by flow cytometry in the patients chosen for sequencing. Sequencing took place on an Illumina HiSeq 2000. Genomic DNA was used as template for profiling of TCR beta VDJ combinations and CDR3 sequences. Clones were called with MiXCR by TCRdb after fastp trimmed the public reads at Q25, and only in-frame beta chains were retained. Every distinct CDR3 protein forms one entry, paired with its most common genes and DNA. The sample table records 150,000 to 180,000 distinct CDR3 sequences; around half of these occur just once. The biggest ten clones account for about 12% of the sample. The sequencing sample was made of sorted CD4+, CD8+, or CD8+CD57+ T cells (not recorded which) from PBMCs. Receptors originate from a human donor with aplastic anemia.

The V call is TRBV4-2, the J call TRBJ2-1; 12 nucleotides line up with TRBD2. After removal of 5 bases from V and 11 bases from J, the junction contained 13 bases not matched to a gene. Germline lookup yields CDR1 LGHNA and CDR2 YNFKEQ. This CDR3 region has 16 residues. DNA of the CDR3: TGTGCCAGCAGCAGGACTAGCGGGACTTCCTACGATAAGCAGTTCTTC. Its translation is CASSRTSGTSYDKQFF.

The CDR3 loop is CASSKSGGSSYEQYF. CDR3 bases: TGTGCCAGCAGCAAGAGCGGGGGTAGCTCCTACGAGCAGTACTTC. V is TRBV7-6 and J is TRBJ2-7, with TRBD2 matching over 8 bases. V lost 5 bases and J lost 0; bases outside the gene matches: 6. In germline, CDR1 is SGHVS, CDR2 FNYEAQ. The CDR3 has 15 amino acids.

The J gene is TRBJ2-5, the V gene TRBV5-6; TRBD1 aligns across 7 bases. V lost 3 bases, J lost 5 bases, and 19 bases stayed unmatched. This CDR3 region has 18 residues. Germline assignment: CDR1 SGHDT and CDR2 YYEEEE. In DNA, the CDR3 is TGTGCCAGCAGCTACTCGACAGGGCGATTTAATTTAGGGGAGACCCAGTACTTC. Amino acids: CASSYSTGRFNLGETQYF.

In this sample, this clonotype turned up a few times. The V gene is TRBV27, the J gene TRBJ1-4, with D unresolved. CDR1 and CDR2 from the germline V gene are MNHEY and SMNVEV (reference sequence). V lost 5 bases and J 4 bases, leaving 11 bases between the germline ends. This CDR3 comprises 14 residues. CDR3 residues: CASSTRPFNEKLFF. The CDR3 DNA follows: TGTGCCAGCAGTACTCGACCGTTTAATGAAAAACTGTTTTTT.

This clonotype was picked up many times. This chain uses TRBV6-5 with TRBJ1-1; D call uncertain. The CDR3 covers 12 residues. CDR1 and CDR2 (germline): MNHEY, SVGAGI. Trimming left V 0 bases short and J 4 bases short, with 3 bases between. CDR3 protein: CASSYSTTEAFF. CDR3 DNA sequence: TGTGCCAGCAGTTACTCGACCACTGAAGCTTTCTTT.

This clonotype was observed a few times. The gene calls are TRBV4-3 and TRBJ2-1; 13 positions agree with TRBD2. This CDR3 spans 15 amino acids. CDR1 is LGHNA and CDR2 is YSLEER in the germline V gene. The J segment lost 8 bases and the V segment lost 3 bases, leaving 4 bases of the junction unmatched. The CDR3, as DNA: TGCGCCAGCAGCCACGGACTAGCGGGGGAGCATGAGCAGTTCTTC. It specifies CASSHGLAGEHEQFF.

The table lists this clonotype with many counts. The chain joins TRBV11-1 to TRBJ2-1; TRBD2 aligns across 9 bases. From germline, CDR1 is SGHAT and CDR2 FQDESV (reference sequence). V was pared by 5 bases and J by 5 bases, with 7 bases of the junction left unmatched. The CDR3 loop spans 15 amino acids. The CDR3 DNA reads TGTGCCAGCAGCCCCCGACTAGCGGTCGACAATGAGCAGTTCTTC. It is translated as CASSPRLAVDNEQFF.

This clonotype has more than one count but fewer than ten. The chain joins TRBV10-3 to TRBJ2-7; TRBD1 aligns across 8 bases. The CDR3 has 13 residues. The germline gives CDR1 ENHRY, CDR2 SYGVKD. V was pared by 7 bases and J by 5 bases, with 7 bases of the junction left unmatched. The CDR3 spells CAITPDRVHEQYF. The CDR3 nucleotides read TGTGCCATCACCCCGGACAGGGTCCACGAGCAGTACTTC.

V and J are TRBV5-1 and TRBJ1-6; unclear D gene. Trimming took 1 base from V and 7 from J, leaving 15 bases between them. Germline CDR1 reads SGHRS; CDR2 reads YFSETQ. This CDR3 has 16 amino acids. The CDR3 region has the DNA TGCGCCAGCAGCTTGTGGGCAGGTCGGTCGAATTCACCCCTCCACTTT. Its translation: CASSLWAGRSNSPLHF.

This clonotype was seen repeatedly, ten times or more. This chain links TRBV4-3 with TRBJ2-7; possibly TRBD1 for D (6 bases). This CDR3 has 13 residues. Trimming pared 4 bases from V and 2 bases from J, leaving 9 bases between. Germline-derived CDR1 and CDR2 are LGHNA and YSLEER. The CDR3 DNA is TGCGCCAGCAGCCCCCGGACAGCCTACGAGCAGTACTTC. This sequence encodes CASSPRTAYEQYF.

V gene TRBV19 combines with J gene TRBJ1-4; D is uncertain. This CDR3 spans 15 amino acids. The V gene's germline CDR1 is LNHDA and CDR2 SQIVND (reference sequence). Trimming took 4 bases from V and 0 from J, leaving 9 bases between them. The CDR3 bases are TGTGCCAGTAGTAAGTTTGTAGCAACTAATGAAAAACTGTTTTTT. Translated, it gives CASSKFVATNEKLFF.

The DNA for the CDR3 is TGTGCCAGCAGTGAAGCCGGGACAAGGAATTCACCCCTCCACTTT. Its translation is CASSEAGTRNSPLHF. The gene calls are TRBV6-1 and TRBJ1-6; D may be TRBD1 (6 bases). The V gene's germline CDR1 is MNHNS and CDR2 SASEGT. V was trimmed by 0 bases and J by 7 bases, leaving 10 bases between them. This CDR3 spans 15 amino acids.

This chain connects TRBV6-1 to TRBJ1-5, with 9 bases that match TRBD1. The germline CDR1 and CDR2 sequences are MNHNS and SASEGT. V lost 8 bases, J lost 7 bases, and 9 bases stayed unmatched. This CDR3 has 14 residues. CDR3 sequence: CASGNRDRDQPQHF. CDR3 DNA: TGTGCCAGCGGAAACCGGGACAGGGACCAGCCCCAGCATTTT.

This clonotype has just a few counts. The chain carries TRBV25-1 and TRBJ2-5, with TRBD2 as a possible D gene (6 bases). Germline V gene lookup returns CDR1 MGHDK and CDR2 SYGVNS. Trimming removed 2 bases at V and 6 bases at J, with 7 bases between. There are 12 residues in the CDR3. CDR3 bases: TGTGCCAGCAGTGAAGGCGGGAAGACCCAGTACTTC. Translation gives CASSEGGKTQYF.

The V gene is TRBV25-1, the J gene TRBJ2-7; 10 bases fit TRBD1. Germline values: CDR1 MGHDK, CDR2 SYGVNS. The CDR3 length is 15 residues. The V segment lost 5 bases and the J segment 6 bases; nucleotides outside the gene matches: 10. CDR3 sequence reads: CASSPRGTGASEQYF. CDR3 nucleotide sequence: TGTGCCAGCAGTCCTCGCGGGACAGGGGCTAGCGAGCAGTACTTC.

The chain has TRBV3-1 and TRBJ1-1, with a tentative D call TRBD1 (5 bases). V shed 6 bases and J shed 5 bases, with 13 bases lying between them. The CDR3 loop spans 13 amino acids. CDR1 and CDR2 from the germline V gene are LGHDT and YNNKEL (reference sequence). CDR3 DNA: TGTGCCAGCAGTTTAATCTGGGGGACTGAAGCTTTCTTT. This codes for CASSLIWGTEAFF.

In this sample, this clonotype turned up many times. CDR3 sequence: CASSAPPGTSGFPDTQYF. DNA of the CDR3: TGTGCCAGCAGCGCCCCCCCCGGGACTAGCGGTTTTCCAGATACGCAGTATTTT. The rearrangement joins TRBV11-2 to TRBJ2-3, with 11 bases identical to TRBD2. Looked up from germline, CDR1 is SGHAT and CDR2 is FQNNGV. V was pared by 5 bases and J by 4 bases, with 14 bases of the junction left unmatched. The CDR3 extends over 18 amino acids.

This clonotype was recorded many times. This rearrangement joins TRBV7-8 to TRBJ2-5; 7 nucleotides align to TRBD2. The J segment lost 5 bases and the V segment lost 5 bases, leaving 2 bases of the junction unmatched. Germline values: CDR1 SGHVS, CDR2 FQNEAQ. This CDR3 is 12 amino acids long. The CDR3 protein is CASSAGGETQYF. The CDR3 DNA reads TGTGCCAGCAGCGCCGGGGGGGAGACCCAGTACTTC.

The V gene is TRBV7-9, the J gene TRBJ1-4; D unclear. The CDR3 loop spans 15 amino acids. Per the germline V gene, CDR1 is SEHNR and CDR2 is FQNEAQ (reference sequence). Trimming cost V 6 bases and J 0 bases, with 11 bases left between them. The CDR3 loop is CASSLEAPTNEKLFF. The CDR3 DNA reads TGTGCCAGCAGTCTCGAGGCCCCAACTAATGAAAAACTGTTTTTT.

This clonotype was seen ten or more times. This CDR3 is CATSDLVQVTF. The CDR3 DNA follows: TGTGCCACCAGTGATTTGGTACAGGTTACCTTC. The rearrangement links TRBV24-1 to TRBJ1-2, with D possibly matching TRBD1 (5 bases). There are 11 residues in the CDR3. The germline V gene has CDR1 KGHDR and CDR2 SFDVKD. V lost 0 bases to trimming and J lost 14 bases, with 9 bases between them.

The chain joins TRBV20-1 to TRBJ1-5, with TRBD1 matching over 8 bases. Germline CDR1 reads DFQATT; CDR2 reads SNEGSKA (reference sequence). J gave up 5 bases and V 3 bases, and 6 bases lay outside the gene matches. This CDR3 has 14 amino acids. CDR3 amino acids: CSASSRGRDQPQHF. In DNA, the CDR3 is TGCAGTGCTAGTAGCAGGGGGCGCGATCAGCCCCAGCATTTT.

This chain joins TRBV19 and TRBJ2-2; 8 bases map to TRBD1. This CDR3 has 15 amino acids. CDR1 is LNHDA, CDR2 SQIVND, per germline (reference sequence). J lost 6 bases, V lost 5 bases, and 8 bases had no gene match. CDR3 residues: CASSDRDRFSGELFF. CDR3 DNA: TGTGCCAGTAGTGACCGGGACAGGTTCTCCGGGGAGCTGTTTTTT.

A single count supports this clonotype. The chain is built from TRBV19 and TRBJ2-3, with 10 nucleotides matching TRBD2. J lost 4 bases, V lost 5 bases, and 9 bases had no gene match. The CDR3 extends over 16 amino acids. CDR1 LNHDA and CDR2 SQIVND come from the germline V gene (reference sequence). CDR3 loop: CASSWASGSPADTQYF. CDR3 DNA sequence: TGTGCCAGTAGTTGGGCTAGCGGGAGTCCTGCAGATACGCAGTATTTT. The whole variable domain, remainder taken from reference TRBV19 and TRBJ2-3, is DGGITQSPKYLFRKEGQNVTLSCEQNLNHDAMYWYRQDPGQGLRLIYYSQIVNDFQKGDIAEGYSVSREKKESFPLTVTSAQKNPTAFYLCASSWASGSPADTQYFGPGTRLTVL.